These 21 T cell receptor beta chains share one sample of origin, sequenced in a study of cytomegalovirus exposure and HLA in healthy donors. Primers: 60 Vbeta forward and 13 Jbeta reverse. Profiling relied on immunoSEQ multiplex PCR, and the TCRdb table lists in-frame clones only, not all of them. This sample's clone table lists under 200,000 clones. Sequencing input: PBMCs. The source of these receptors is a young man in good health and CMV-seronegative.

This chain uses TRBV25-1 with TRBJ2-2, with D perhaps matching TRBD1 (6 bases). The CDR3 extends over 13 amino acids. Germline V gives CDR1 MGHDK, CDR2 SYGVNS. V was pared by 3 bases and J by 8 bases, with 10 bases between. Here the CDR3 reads CASSETGLGELFF. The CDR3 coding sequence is TGTGCCAGCAGTGAGACAGGACTTGGGGAGCTGTTTTTT.

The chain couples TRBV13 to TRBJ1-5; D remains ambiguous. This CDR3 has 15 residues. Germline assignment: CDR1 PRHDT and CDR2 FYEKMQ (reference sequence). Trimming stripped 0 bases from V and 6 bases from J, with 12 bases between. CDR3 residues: CASSLGGEMGQPQHF. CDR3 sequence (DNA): TGTGCCAGCAGCTTAGGTGGGGAGATGGGTCAGCCCCAGCATTTT.

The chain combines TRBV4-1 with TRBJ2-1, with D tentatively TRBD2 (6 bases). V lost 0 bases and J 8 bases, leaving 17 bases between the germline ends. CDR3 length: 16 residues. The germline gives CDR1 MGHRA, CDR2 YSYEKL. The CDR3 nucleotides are TGCGCCAGCAGCCAAGAACGGTTGGCGGGACGGGATGAGCAGTTCTTC. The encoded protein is CASSQERLAGRDEQFF.

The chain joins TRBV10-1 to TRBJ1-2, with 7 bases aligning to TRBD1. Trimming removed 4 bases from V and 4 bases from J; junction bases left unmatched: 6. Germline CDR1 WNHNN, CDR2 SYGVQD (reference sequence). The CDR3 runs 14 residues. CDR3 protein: CASSAGTESYGYTF. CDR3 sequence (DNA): TGCGCCAGCAGTGCAGGGACAGAAAGCTATGGCTACACCTTC.

This CDR3 is CASSDEGASYNEQFF. DNA of the CDR3: TGTGCCAGCAGTGACGAAGGGGCCTCCTACAATGAGCAGTTCTTC. The gene calls are TRBV6-4 and TRBJ2-1; D is possibly TRBD1 (5 bases). Looked up from germline, CDR1 is MRHNA and CDR2 is SNTAGT. The CDR3 spans 15 residues. The germline V and J ends were trimmed by 2 bases and 0 bases, with 8 bases remaining between them.

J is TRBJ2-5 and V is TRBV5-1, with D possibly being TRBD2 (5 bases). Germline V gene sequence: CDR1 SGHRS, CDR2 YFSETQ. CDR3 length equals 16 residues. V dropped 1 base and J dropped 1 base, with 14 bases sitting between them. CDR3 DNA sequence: TGCGCCAGCAGCTTGACACCGACTAACCTCCAAGAGACCCAGTACTTC. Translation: CASSLTPTNLQETQYF.

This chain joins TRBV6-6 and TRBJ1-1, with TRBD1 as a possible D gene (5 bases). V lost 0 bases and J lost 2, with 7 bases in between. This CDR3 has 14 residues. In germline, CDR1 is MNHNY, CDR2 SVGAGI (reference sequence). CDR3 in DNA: TGTGCCAGCAGTTACTCAGGGGAAAACACTGAAGCTTTCTTT. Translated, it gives CASSYSGENTEAFF.

Here the CDR3 DNA reads TGCGCCAGCAGCCCTGGACAGGGTGGATATGGCTACACCTTC. Its protein product is CASSPGQGGYGYTF. J is TRBJ1-2 and V is TRBV5-1, with 8 nucleotides matching TRBD1. J gave up 5 bases and V 4 bases, and 7 bases lay outside the gene matches. CDR3 size: 14 residues. Per the germline V gene, CDR1 is SGHRS and CDR2 is YFSETQ.

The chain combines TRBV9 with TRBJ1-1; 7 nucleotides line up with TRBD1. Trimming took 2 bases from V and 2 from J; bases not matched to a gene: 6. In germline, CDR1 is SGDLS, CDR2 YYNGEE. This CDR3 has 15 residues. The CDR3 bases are TGTGCCAGCAGCGTCGCCGGACAGGAAAACACTGAAGCTTTCTTT. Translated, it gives CASSVAGQENTEAFF. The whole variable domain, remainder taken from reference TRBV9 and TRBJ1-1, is DSGVTQTPKHLITATGQRVTLRCSPRSGDLSVYWYQQSLDQGLQFLIQYYNGEERAKGNILERFSAQQFPDLHSELNLSSLELGDSALYFCASSVAGQENTEAFFGQGTRLTVV.

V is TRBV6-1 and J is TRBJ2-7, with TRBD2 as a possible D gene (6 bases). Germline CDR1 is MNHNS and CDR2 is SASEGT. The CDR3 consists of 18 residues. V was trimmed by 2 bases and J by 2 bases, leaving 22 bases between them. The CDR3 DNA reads TGTGCCAGCAGTGAACGGAATAAGATGAGGGCGGGAACCTACGAGCAGTACTTC. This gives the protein CASSERNKMRAGTYEQYF.

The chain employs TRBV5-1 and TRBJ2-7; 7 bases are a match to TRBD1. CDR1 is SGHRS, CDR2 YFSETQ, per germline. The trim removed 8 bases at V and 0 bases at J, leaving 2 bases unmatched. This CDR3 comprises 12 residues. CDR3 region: CASRDSSYEQYF. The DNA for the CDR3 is TGCGCCAGTCGGGACAGCTCCTACGAGCAGTACTTC.

The CDR3 sequence is CASSQRSPTGIYGYTF. In nucleotides, the CDR3 is TGTGCCAGCAGCCAGAGATCCCCGACAGGGATCTATGGCTACACCTTC. This sequence joins TRBV7-2 and TRBJ1-2, with 7 bases lining up with TRBD1. CDR1 is SGHTA and CDR2 is FQGNSA in the germline V gene. CDR3 length equals 16 residues. Unmatched junction bases numbered 13, after V lost 5 bases and J lost 4 bases.

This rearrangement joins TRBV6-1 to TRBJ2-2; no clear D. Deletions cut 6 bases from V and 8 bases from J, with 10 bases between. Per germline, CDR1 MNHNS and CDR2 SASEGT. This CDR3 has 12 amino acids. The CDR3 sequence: CASRVSTGELFF. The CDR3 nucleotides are TGTGCCAGCAGGGTCTCTACGGGGGAGCTGTTTTTT.

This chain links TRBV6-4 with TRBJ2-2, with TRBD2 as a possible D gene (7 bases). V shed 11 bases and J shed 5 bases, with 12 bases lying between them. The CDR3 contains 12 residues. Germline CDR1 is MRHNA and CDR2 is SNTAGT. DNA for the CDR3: TGTGCCCGGGGGGCTGGAACCGGGGAGCTGTTTTTT. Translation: CARGAGTGELFF.

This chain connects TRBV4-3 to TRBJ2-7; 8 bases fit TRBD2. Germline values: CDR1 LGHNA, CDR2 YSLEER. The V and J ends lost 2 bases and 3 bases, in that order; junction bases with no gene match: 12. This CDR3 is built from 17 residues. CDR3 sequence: CASSQKSGGVVGYEQYF. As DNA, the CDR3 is TGCGCCAGCAGCCAAAAATCGGGGGGGGTCGTAGGCTACGAGCAGTACTTC.

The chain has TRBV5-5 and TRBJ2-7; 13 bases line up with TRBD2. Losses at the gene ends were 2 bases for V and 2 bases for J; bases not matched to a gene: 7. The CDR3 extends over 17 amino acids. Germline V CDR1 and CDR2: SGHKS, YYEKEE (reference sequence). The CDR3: CASSLRLAGGLPYEQYF. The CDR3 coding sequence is TGTGCCAGCAGCTTAAGACTAGCGGGGGGTCTCCCCTACGAGCAGTACTTC.

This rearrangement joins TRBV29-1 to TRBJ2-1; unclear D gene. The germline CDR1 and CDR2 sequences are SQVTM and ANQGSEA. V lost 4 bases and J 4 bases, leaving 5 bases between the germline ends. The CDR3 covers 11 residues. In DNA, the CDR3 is TGCAGCGTTGTTCAGTACAATGAGCAGTTCTTC. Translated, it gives CSVVQYNEQFF.

The chain's CDR3 is CASSLGGDEQFF. The CDR3 bases are TGCGCCAGCAGCTTGGGGGGCGATGAGCAGTTCTTC. This chain connects TRBV5-1 to TRBJ2-1; tentatively, D is TRBD1 (5 bases). Germline CDR1 and CDR2: SGHRS and YFSETQ. CDR3 length equals 12 residues. V shed 0 bases and J shed 8 bases, with 6 bases lying between them.

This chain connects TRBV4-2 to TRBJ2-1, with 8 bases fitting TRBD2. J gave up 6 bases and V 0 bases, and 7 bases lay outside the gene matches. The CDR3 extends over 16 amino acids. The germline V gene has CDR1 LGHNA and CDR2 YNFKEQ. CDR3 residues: CASSQDLSGTINEQFF. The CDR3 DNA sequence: TGTGCCAGCAGCCAAGACCTTAGCGGGACCATCAATGAGCAGTTCTTC.

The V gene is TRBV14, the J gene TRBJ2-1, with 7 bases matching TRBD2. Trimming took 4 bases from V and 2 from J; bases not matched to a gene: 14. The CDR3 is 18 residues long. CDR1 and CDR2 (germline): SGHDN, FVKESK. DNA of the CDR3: TGTGCCAGCAGCCTACTCGCCGGGGGACTACGTGCCTACAATGAGCAGTTCTTC. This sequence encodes CASSLLAGGLRAYNEQFF.

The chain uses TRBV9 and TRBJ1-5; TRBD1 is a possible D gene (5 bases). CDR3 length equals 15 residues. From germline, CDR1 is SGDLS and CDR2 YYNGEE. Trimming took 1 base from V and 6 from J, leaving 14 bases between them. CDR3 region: CASSVNGGGGQPQHF. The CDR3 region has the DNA TGTGCCAGCAGCGTAAACGGGGGAGGCGGTCAGCCCCAGCATTTT.